The source of this T cell receptor (beta chain) is a study of T cells in Graves' hyperthyroidism and ophthalmopathy. Findings and limits, study-wide: Blood also contained most expanded thyroid clonotypes above 0.001.

There were TCR beta CDR3 regions amplified from RNA transcripts. When the TCR CDR3 underwent first-round RT-PCR, the HTBI primer set was used. From the multiplex PCR reads, TCRdb called clonotypes with MiXCR, one entry per CDR3 protein. The sample shows about 620,000 distinct CDR3 sequences, 15% to 20% of them seen only once. Germline-derived CDR1 and CDR2 are MDHEN and SYDVKM. The CDR3 is made up of 13 amino acids. The germline V and J ends were trimmed by 3 bases and 1 base, with 7 bases remaining between them. This clonotype was found many times. Antigen: not known. Clinicians diagnosed patients from clinical symptoms, serum thyroxine and TRAb, thyroid ultrasound and orbital computed tomography.

J is TRBJ2-7 and V is TRBV28; no reliable D call. The specimen was blood. This TCR was recovered from a woman in her thirties with Graves' hyperthyroidism. The CDR3 protein is CASSFPHSYEQYF. The CDR3 DNA sequence: TGTGCCAGCAGTTTCCCCCATTCCTACGAGCAGTACTTC.